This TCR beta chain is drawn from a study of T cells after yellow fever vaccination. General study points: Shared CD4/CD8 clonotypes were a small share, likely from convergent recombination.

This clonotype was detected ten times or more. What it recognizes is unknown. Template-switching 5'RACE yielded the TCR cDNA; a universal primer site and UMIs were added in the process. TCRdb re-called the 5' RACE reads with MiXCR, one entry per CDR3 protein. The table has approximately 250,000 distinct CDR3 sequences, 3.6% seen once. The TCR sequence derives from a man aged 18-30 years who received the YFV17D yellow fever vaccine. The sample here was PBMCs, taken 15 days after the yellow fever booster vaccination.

The CDR3 DNA reads as TGCAGCGTTGTCCTGGGGGACACCCGATTCTCTGGGGCCAACGTCCTGACTTTC. Residues: CSVVLGDTRFSGANVLTF. The chain combines TRBV29-1 with TRBJ2-6; D is perhaps TRBD1 (6 bases). Germline CDR1 and CDR2: SQVTM and ANQGSEA. The CDR3 is 18 residues long. With 4 bases removed from V and 0 bases from J, the gap between germline ends came to 19 bases.